The 19 T cell receptor beta chains given below trace back to one sample, sequenced in a study of T cell responses to AZD1222 COVID-19 vaccine. The method was immunoSEQ multiplex PCR; TCRdb's version includes in-frame clones alone and lacks a portion of them. The sample holds 110,000 to 150,000 clones, about 93% seen once. The starting material was peripheral blood, obtained on day 0 of AZD1222 vaccination. These receptors all come from an adult in good health.

The gene calls are TRBV2 and TRBJ2-7; D is unclear. V was shortened by 3 bases and J by 6 bases, with 12 bases between the two germline ends. In germline, CDR1 is SNHLY, CDR2 FYNNEI. This CDR3 has 13 residues. The CDR3: CASSDSWTGEQYF. The CDR3 DNA is TGTGCCAGCAGTGACTCCTGGACCGGCGAGCAGTACTTC. Full variable domain (rest looked up from reference TRBV2 and TRBJ2-7): EPEVTQTPSHQVTQMGQEVILRCVPISNHLYFYWYRQILGQKVEFLVSFYNNEISEKSEIFDDQFSVERPDGSNFTLKIRSTKLEDSAMYFCASSDSWTGEQYFGPGTRLTVT.

This chain uses TRBV2 with TRBJ2-7, with a possible D match to TRBD1 (5 bases). The CDR3 sequence is 13 residues long. Per the germline V gene, CDR1 is SNHLY and CDR2 is FYNNEI. Trimming took 2 bases from V and 5 from J, leaving 10 bases between them. The CDR3 is CASSEQGPDEQYF. The CDR3 DNA sequence: TGTGCCAGCAGTGAACAGGGTCCCGACGAGCAGTACTTC.

The chain recombines TRBV5-1 with TRBJ1-1, with 8 bases lining up with TRBD1. CDR1 SGHRS and CDR2 YFSETQ come from the germline V gene. Trimming removed 4 bases from V and 0 bases from J; junction bases left unmatched: 5. There are 15 residues in the CDR3. The CDR3 protein is CASSRTGPLNTEAFF. In DNA, the CDR3 is TGCGCCAGCAGCAGGACAGGGCCCCTGAACACTGAAGCTTTCTTT.

The V and J genes are TRBV7-9 and TRBJ1-1; D is ambiguous. CDR1 and CDR2 (germline): SEHNR, FQNEAQ (reference sequence). This CDR3 is built from 13 residues. V lost 5 bases and J 1 base, leaving 8 bases between the germline ends. The CDR3 loop reads CASSGPENTEAFF. CDR3 in DNA: TGTGCCAGCAGCGGCCCAGAGAACACTGAAGCTTTCTTT.

This chain links TRBV28 with TRBJ1-4, with D unresolved. V dropped 6 bases and J dropped 0 bases, with 11 bases sitting between them. Germline loops: CDR1 MDHEN, CDR2 SYDVKM. There are 15 residues in the CDR3. CDR3 sequence reads: CASRWSAATNEKLFF. CDR3 DNA: TGTGCCAGCAGGTGGTCGGCAGCAACTAATGAAAAACTGTTTTTT.

This chain links TRBV20-1 with TRBJ2-7, with D perhaps TRBD1 (5 bases). V was cut by 3 bases and J by 0 bases, with 15 bases left in between. The CDR3 covers 15 residues. Germline V gene sequence: CDR1 DFQATT, CDR2 SNEGSKA (reference sequence). Here the CDR3 DNA reads TGCAGTGCTAGTTCGACACGGACAAGCTCCTACGAGCAGTACTTC. This codes for CSASSTRTSSYEQYF.

Remarks on this clone: The germline gene is not matched at one end of the junction; a read error may be the cause. V usage is TRBV5-6 and J usage is TRBJ1-5; no clear D gene. The CDR3 has 14 amino acids. In germline, CDR1 is SGHDT, CDR2 YYEEEE. The CDR3 spells CASSLGGSYQPQHF. The CDR3 DNA follows: TGTGCCAGCAGCTTGGGGGGTAGCTATCAGCCCCAGCATTTT.

This rearrangement joins TRBV6-5 to TRBJ1-1, with D possibly TRBD1 on 5 matching bases. Germline V gives CDR1 MNHEY, CDR2 SVGAGI. Trimming removed 6 bases from V and 4 bases from J, with 12 bases in between. CDR3 size: 13 residues. This CDR3 reads CASSPGTVTEAFF. The DNA for the CDR3 is TGTGCCAGCAGCCCCGGGACCGTCACTGAAGCTTTCTTT.

This sequence joins TRBV30 and TRBJ1-6, with 8 bases aligning to TRBD1. The CDR3 has 16 residues. V lost 3 bases to trimming and J lost 1 base; unmatched junction nucleotides: 5. Germline lookup yields CDR1 GTSNPN and CDR2 SVGIG (reference sequence). The CDR3 DNA is TGTGCCTGGAGGCCGGACAGGGCTTCCTATAATTCACCCCTCCACTTT. Translating gives CAWRPDRASYNSPLHF.

The chain links TRBV30 to TRBJ1-1; D not resolved. The V end lost 4 bases, the J end lost 4 bases, and 7 bases lay between the germline ends. The CDR3 is made up of 11 amino acids. Germline assignment: CDR1 GTSNPN and CDR2 SVGIG (reference sequence). The CDR3 sequence: CAWTDFTEAFF. DNA for the CDR3: TGTGCCTGGACGGACTTCACTGAAGCTTTCTTT.

This chain joins TRBV11-2 and TRBJ2-1, with 11 bases lining up with TRBD1. The CDR3 length is 16 residues. Germline-derived CDR1 and CDR2 are SGHAT and FQNNGV. The V gene end was trimmed by 4 bases and the J gene end by 2 bases; junction bases not matched to a gene: 4. CDR3 bases: TGTGCCAGCAGCTCGACGGGACAGGGGGCCTACAATGAGCAGTTCTTC. This encodes CASSSTGQGAYNEQFF.

CDR3 region: CASSLAPGEGTDTQYF. The CDR3 bases are TGCGCCAGCAGCTTGGCCCCAGGGGAGGGCACAGATACGCAGTATTTT. The chain uses TRBV5-1 and TRBJ2-3, with D perhaps matching TRBD1 or TRBD2 (6 bases each). V was cut by 0 bases and J by 1 base, with 12 bases left in between. The germline V gene encodes CDR1 SGHRS and CDR2 YFSETQ. CDR3 length: 16 residues.

The V call is TRBV19, the J call TRBJ2-1, with a tentative D call TRBD2 (5 bases). Germline CDR1 and CDR2: LNHDA and SQIVND (reference sequence). The CDR3 is 14 amino acids. Trimming removed 3 bases from V and 2 bases from J, with 8 bases in between. The CDR3 region has the DNA TGTGCCAGTAGTATCGGGGAGACCTACAATGAGCAGTTCTTC. Its translation: CASSIGETYNEQFF. Variable domain in full (rest from reference TRBV19 and TRBJ2-1): DGGITQSPKYLFRKEGQNVTLSCEQNLNHDAMYWYRQDPGQGLRLIYYSQIVNDFQKGDIAEGYSVSREKKESFPLTVTSAQKNPTAFYLCASSIGETYNEQFFGPGTRLTVL.

V gene TRBV19 combines with J gene TRBJ2-1; no reliable D call. Trimming took 3 bases from V and 4 from J, leaving 13 bases between them. CDR1 is LNHDA and CDR2 is SQIVND in the germline V gene (reference sequence). The CDR3 sequence is 15 residues long. CDR3 residues: CASSIRLIHYNEQFF. CDR3 nucleotide sequence: TGTGCCAGTAGTATTCGGTTAATCCATTACAATGAGCAGTTCTTC. The complete variable domain, with remaining parts taken from reference TRBV19 and TRBJ2-1, reads DGGITQSPKYLFRKEGQNVTLSCEQNLNHDAMYWYRQDPGQGLRLIYYSQIVNDFQKGDIAEGYSVSREKKESFPLTVTSAQKNPTAFYLCASSIRLIHYNEQFFGPGTRLTVL.

This CDR3 reads CASSLGTGRRYEQYF. The CDR3 region has the DNA TGTGCCAGCAGTTTAGGGACAGGGCGTCGGTACGAGCAGTACTTC. The chain joins TRBV27 to TRBJ2-7, with 9 positions matching TRBD1. Germline assignment: CDR1 MNHEY and CDR2 SMNVEV (reference sequence). This CDR3 is 15 amino acids long. V dropped 2 bases and J dropped 4; count of bases not matched to a gene: 6.

This clone appeared a single time. The chain is built from TRBV29-1 and TRBJ1-1; TRBD1 matches 8 bases. Germline CDR1 and CDR2: SQVTM and ANQGSEA. This CDR3 comprises 12 residues. Trimming at V came to 3 bases and at J to 7 bases, leaving 4 bases not matched to a gene. CDR3 in amino acids: CSVERTGSEAFF. DNA for the CDR3: TGCAGCGTTGAGAGGACAGGGAGTGAAGCTTTCTTT.

J is TRBJ2-1 and V is TRBV18, with 8 bases fitting TRBD2. The CDR3 contains 17 residues. J was trimmed by 8 bases and V by 3 bases; bases with no gene match: 15. Germline assignment: CDR1 KGHSH and CDR2 LQKENI. The CDR3 spells CASSPADKRELLHEQFF. In DNA, the CDR3 is TGTGCCAGCTCACCTGCAGATAAGCGGGAGTTGTTGCATGAGCAGTTCTTC.

The chain couples TRBV5-1 to TRBJ2-3; no clear D gene. The V end was cut by 0 bases, the J end by 0 bases, with 8 bases between. The CDR3 extends over 15 amino acids. CDR1 SGHRS and CDR2 YFSETQ come from the germline V gene. CDR3 sequence (DNA): TGCGCCAGCAGCTTGGTATATACTAGCACAGATACGCAGTATTTT. This gives the protein CASSLVYTSTDTQYF. Complete variable domain (other parts from reference TRBV5-1 and TRBJ2-3): KAGVTQTPRYLIKTRGQQVTLSCSPISGHRSVSWYQQTPGQGLQFLFEYFSETQRNKGNFPGRFSGRQFSNSRSEMNVSTLELGDSALYLCASSLVYTSTDTQYFGPGTRLTVL.

This rearrangement joins TRBV2 to TRBJ2-3, with 7 bases fitting TRBD1. Per the germline V gene, CDR1 is SNHLY and CDR2 is FYNNEI. V was clipped by 2 bases and J by 2 bases; unmatched bases: 10. CDR3 length: 17 amino acids. The CDR3 reads CASSELTGTAPTDTQYF. Here the CDR3 DNA reads TGTGCCAGCAGTGAACTCACCGGGACAGCACCCACAGATACGCAGTATTTT.